The clone carrying this T cell receptor (beta chain) was counted once. Its antigen is still unknown. This specimen comes from a study of OX40 agonist ivuxolimab in advanced cancers. At the level of the study: Ivuxolimab was delivered to patients intravenously every 2 weeks at doses spanning 0.01 to 10 mg/kg.

Profiled with immunoSEQ multiplex PCR; TCRdb holds only in-frame clones, not every one. The sample includes about 65,000 clones, around 90% of them seen just once. This CDR3 region has 16 residues. V lost 5 bases, J lost 7 bases, and 23 bases lay in between. Germline V lookup: CDR1 SGHAT, CDR2 FQNNGV. General study points: There was clonal expansion of CD4+ and CD8+ blood T cells by week 6 at 0.1 to 3.0 mg/kg. It was also the case that some nonresponders had low normalized T-cell clonal expansion.

The V and J genes are TRBV11-2 and TRBJ2-5; the D gene is possibly TRBD1 (5 bases). The origin of this receptor is an adult with an advanced solid tumor such as melanoma, head and neck, liver or kidney cancer. The sample here was CD4+ or CD8+ T cells sorted from blood, taken in a trial of the OX40 agonist ivuxolimab. Here the CDR3 reads CASSPGPTGHSGTQYF. Here the CDR3 DNA reads TGTGCCAGCAGCCCAGGCCCCACAGGCCACTCGGGGACCCAGTACTTC.